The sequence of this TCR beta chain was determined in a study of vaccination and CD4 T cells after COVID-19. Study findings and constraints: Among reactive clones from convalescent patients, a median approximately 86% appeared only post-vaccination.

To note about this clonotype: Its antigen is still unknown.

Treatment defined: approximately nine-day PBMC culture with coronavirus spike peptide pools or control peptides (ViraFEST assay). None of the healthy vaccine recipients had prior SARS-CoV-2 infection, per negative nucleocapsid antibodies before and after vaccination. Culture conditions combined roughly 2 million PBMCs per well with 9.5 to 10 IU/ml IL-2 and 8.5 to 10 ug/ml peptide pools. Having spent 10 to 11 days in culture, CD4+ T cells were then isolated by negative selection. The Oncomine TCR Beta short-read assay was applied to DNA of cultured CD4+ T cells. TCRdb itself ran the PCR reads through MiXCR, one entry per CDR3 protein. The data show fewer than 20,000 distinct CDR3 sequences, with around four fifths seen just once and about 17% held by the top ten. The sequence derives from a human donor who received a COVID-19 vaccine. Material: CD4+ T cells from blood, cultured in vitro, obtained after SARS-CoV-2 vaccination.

CDR3 in DNA: TGCGCCAGCAGCTTGGGACAGCCGACAACTAATGAAAAACTGTTTTTT. Its translation is CASSLGQPTTNEKLFF. The chain is built from TRBV5-1 and TRBJ1-4; D might be TRBD1 (5 bases). In germline, CDR1 is SGHRS, CDR2 YFSETQ. The CDR3 runs to 16 residues. V gave up 0 bases and J gave up 0 bases, with 9 bases separating them.